This T cell receptor beta chain was retrieved from a study of human CD8 memory T cell subsets. Per the germline V gene, CDR1 is WNHNN and CDR2 is SYGVQD (reference sequence). The CDR3 totals 13 residues. Scientists made TCR beta libraries using UMI-labeled 5' RACE. Following a re-call of the 5' RACE reads, TCRdb has one entry per CDR3 protein and lacks DNA. Its listing shows about 18,000 distinct CDR3 sequences. This sequence joins TRBV10-1 and TRBJ1-2; TCRdb's assignment of TRBD1 cannot be checked, as there is no DNA. Sequencing input: CD8+ T cells from PBMCs. This TCR was sampled from a human donor in good health. CDR3 in amino acids: CASSPGQGNGYTF.